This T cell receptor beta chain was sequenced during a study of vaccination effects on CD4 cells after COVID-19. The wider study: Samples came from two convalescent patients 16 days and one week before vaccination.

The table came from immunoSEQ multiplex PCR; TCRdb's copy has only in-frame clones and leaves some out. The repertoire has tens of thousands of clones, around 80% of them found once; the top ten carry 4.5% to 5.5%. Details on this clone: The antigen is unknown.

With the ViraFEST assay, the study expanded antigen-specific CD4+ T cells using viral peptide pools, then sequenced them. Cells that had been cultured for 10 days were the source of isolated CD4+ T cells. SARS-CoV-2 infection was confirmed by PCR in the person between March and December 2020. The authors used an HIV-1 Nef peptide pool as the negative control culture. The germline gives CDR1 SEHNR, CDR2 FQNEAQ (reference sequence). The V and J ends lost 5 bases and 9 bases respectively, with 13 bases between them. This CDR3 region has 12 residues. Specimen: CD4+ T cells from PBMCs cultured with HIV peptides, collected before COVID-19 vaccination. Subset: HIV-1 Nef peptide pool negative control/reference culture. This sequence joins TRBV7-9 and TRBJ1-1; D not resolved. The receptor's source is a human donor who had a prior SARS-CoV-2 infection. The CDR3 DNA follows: TGTGCCAGCAGCCGAGATGGACCAAAAGCTTTCTTT. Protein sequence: CASSRDGPKAFF.